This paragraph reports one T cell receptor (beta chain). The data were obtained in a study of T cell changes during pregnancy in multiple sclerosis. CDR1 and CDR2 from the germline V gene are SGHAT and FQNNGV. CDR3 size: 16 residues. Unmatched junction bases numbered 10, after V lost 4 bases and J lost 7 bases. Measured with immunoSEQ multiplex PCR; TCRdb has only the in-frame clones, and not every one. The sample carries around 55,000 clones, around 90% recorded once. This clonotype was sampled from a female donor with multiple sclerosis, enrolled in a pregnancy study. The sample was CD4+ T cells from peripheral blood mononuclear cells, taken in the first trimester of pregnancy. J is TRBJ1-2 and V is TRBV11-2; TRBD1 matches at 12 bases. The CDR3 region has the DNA TGTGCCAGCAGCTCCGTTAGAGAGGGACAGGGGGCTGGCTACACCTTC. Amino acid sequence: CASSSVREGQGAGYTF.